This TCR beta chain was found in a study of T-cell reconstitution after alpha-beta-depleted transplantation in children. Trimming left V 4 bases short and J 4 bases short, with 14 bases between. This CDR3 comprises 14 residues. Germline V CDR1 and CDR2: SGHRS, YFSETQ. Unique molecular identifiers were used to barcode this TCRbeta library. One entry per CDR3 protein, called by TCRdb with MiXCR from the PCR reads. The sample holds some 550,000 distinct CDR3 sequences, 15% to 20% seen once. The sequenced sample was PBMCs from the stem cell graft donor, obtained from the stem cell graft. The clonotype originates from a human donor who donated a stem cell graft to a child with acute lymphoblastic leukemia. J is TRBJ1-1 and V is TRBV5-1; the D gene is possibly TRBD1 (5 bases). The CDR3 DNA reads as TGCGCCAGCAGCCACCCGGGGGGTGGCACTGAAGCTTTCTTT. Its translation is CASSHPGGGTEAFF.